Below, 3 T cell receptor beta chains from the same sample are listed, as sequenced in a study of identical twins' blood T cells. TCRdb recomputed calls from the 5' RACE reads with MiXCR, one row per CDR3 protein. Of fewer than 450,000 distinct CDR3 sequences in the sample, about 28% are singletons; the top ten hold around 5.6%. The sequenced sample was PBMCs. All receptors come from a woman aged 18-49 years in good health.

The chain employs TRBV5-1 and TRBJ1-2; 10 bases match TRBD1. The CDR3 extends over 16 amino acids. CDR1 is SGHRS and CDR2 is YFSETQ in the germline V gene. Trimming took 3 bases from V and 0 from J; bases not matched to a gene: 5. The CDR3 reads CASSWTGGTSNYGYTF. As DNA, the CDR3 is TGCGCCAGCAGCTGGACAGGGGGAACCTCTAACTATGGCTACACCTTC. The full variable domain, with the rest looked up from reference TRBV5-1 and TRBJ1-2, is KAGVTQTPRYLIKTRGQQVTLSCSPISGHRSVSWYQQTPGQGLQFLFEYFSETQRNKGNFPGRFSGRQFSNSRSEMNVSTLELGDSALYLCASSWTGGTSNYGYTFGSGTRLTVV.

The chain has TRBV6-2 or TRBV6-3 and TRBJ1-2; D not certain. Germline V gene data show CDR1 as MNHEY and CDR2 as SVGEGT. Trimming pared 0 bases from V and 10 bases from J, leaving 9 bases between. The CDR3 has 12 residues. CDR3 nucleotide sequence: TGTGCCAGCAGTTACTCCCAATGGGTCTACACCTTC. This gives the protein CASSYSQWVYTF.

The V call is TRBV11-2, the J call TRBJ1-4; D gene uncertain. This CDR3 is built from 13 residues. V gave up 5 bases and J gave up 8 bases, with 12 bases separating them. Germline loops: CDR1 SGHAT, CDR2 FQNNGV. Here the CDR3 DNA reads TGTGCCAGCAGCGAAAATCCTGGAGAAAAACTGTTTTTT. Translated: CASSENPGEKLFF.